This entry lists 3 T cell receptor beta chains sequenced from one sample in a study of blood T cell repertoires in COVID-19. The table came from immunoSEQ multiplex PCR; TCRdb's copy has only in-frame clones and leaves some out. In the table there are a few hundred thousand clones, approximately 83% of which are singletons. Sequenced: PBMCs or T cells enriched from blood (not recorded which). The receptors derive from a woman in her 30s who had recovered from COVID-19.

The chain links TRBV19 to TRBJ1-1; D gene uncertain. V lost 3 bases, J lost 6 bases, and 14 bases lay in between. Germline CDR1 reads LNHDA; CDR2 reads SQIVND (reference sequence). This CDR3 has 14 amino acids. The CDR3 coding sequence is TGTGCCAGTAGTATTAAGCTTACCGAGGCTGAAGCTTTCTTT. Protein: CASSIKLTEAEAFF.

Only one count was recorded for this clone. This chain connects TRBV7-9 to TRBJ1-1, with 10 bases that match TRBD1. CDR1 SEHNR and CDR2 FQNEAQ come from the germline V gene (reference sequence). V lost 5 bases to trimming and J lost 1 base; unmatched junction nucleotides: 7. CDR3 size: 16 residues. The CDR3 DNA sequence: TGTGCCAGCAGCCGTTGGACAGGGGGGAAGAACACTGAAGCTTTCTTT. Translating gives CASSRWTGGKNTEAFF.

In this sample, this clone turned up a few times. The chain is built from TRBV6-5 and TRBJ1-2; 8 bases line up with TRBD1. The V gene's germline CDR1 is MNHEY and CDR2 SVGAGI. Trimming removed 4 bases from V and 6 bases from J; junction bases left unmatched: 7. This CDR3 has 14 amino acids. The CDR3 nucleotides read TGTGCCAGCAGTTCCCCCCGGACAGGGAATGGCTACACCTTC. This sequence encodes CASSSPRTGNGYTF.